This TCR beta chain was sequenced in a study of blood T cell repertoires in COVID-19. Clones were sequenced by immunoSEQ multiplex PCR, and TCRdb holds only the in-frame ones, with some missing. The data contain about 250,000 clones, around four fifths of them singletons. The V gene's germline CDR1 is MNHEY and CDR2 SVGAGI. V was clipped by 6 bases and J by 8 bases; unmatched bases: 7. The CDR3 has 15 residues. Sequencing was done on a sample of peripheral blood. This TCR was sampled from a woman aged 60-70 years with active or convalescent COVID-19. The chain has TRBV6-5 and TRBJ2-1; 13 bases map to TRBD2. The CDR3, as DNA: TGTGCCAGCAGCCGGACTAGCGGGAGTGGCTATGAGCAGTTCTTC. This translates into CASSRTSGSGYEQFF.